The next 26 T cell receptor beta chains were all read from a single sample in a study of blood T cell repertoires in COVID-19. TCRdb keeps only in-frame clones here, not all; method: immunoSEQ multiplex PCR. The data show some 110,000 clones, with less than 85% seen just once and 2.5% to 3% held by the top ten. Source material: peripheral blood. The source of these receptors is a man aged 50-59 years with acute or convalescent COVID-19.

This chain uses TRBV19 with TRBJ1-1; the D gene is possibly TRBD1 (6 bases). Germline V gene lookup returns CDR1 LNHDA and CDR2 SQIVND (reference sequence). V was cut by 5 bases and J by 7 bases, with 17 bases left in between. The CDR3 totals 14 residues. The CDR3 is CASSQQGGGFEAFF. The CDR3 DNA is TGTGCCAGTAGTCAACAGGGTGGGGGCTTTGAAGCTTTCTTT.

The chain employs TRBV25-1 and TRBJ1-5; D gene ambiguous. The CDR3 has 15 amino acids. Germline assignment: CDR1 MGHDK and CDR2 SYGVNS. V was trimmed by 4 bases and J by 2 bases, leaving 12 bases between them. The chain's CDR3 is CASSGKTTGNQPQHF. The CDR3 DNA sequence: TGTGCCAGCAGTGGTAAGACAACGGGCAATCAGCCCCAGCATTTT.

The chain uses TRBV23-1 and TRBJ1-5; maybe TRBD1 (6 bases). TRBV23-1 has ORF status, its function being uncertain. V was clipped by 1 base and J by 7 bases, with 11 bases between them. The CDR3 is made up of 14 amino acids. The CDR3 DNA is TGCGCCAGCAGTCAATTAGAGGGGGAACAGCCCCAGCATTTT. Its protein product is CASSQLEGEQPQHF.

The chain recombines TRBV30 with TRBJ1-5; D call uncertain. V was trimmed by 2 bases and J by 2 bases, leaving 7 bases between them. The CDR3 extends over 13 amino acids. Germline loops: CDR1 GTSNPN, CDR2 SVGIG (reference sequence). The CDR3 loop is CAWSLAGNQPQHF. CDR3 bases: TGTGCCTGGAGTCTGGCCGGCAATCAGCCCCAGCATTTT.

This clone was seen only a few times. The gene calls are TRBV11-2 and TRBJ1-1; possible D gene TRBD1, 5 bases. Trimming removed 0 bases at V and 1 base at J, with 9 bases between. Germline V gene lookup returns CDR1 SGHAT and CDR2 FQNNGV. There are 15 residues in the CDR3. The CDR3 DNA is TGTGCCAGCAGCTTAGATGGGGGGTCGAACACTGAAGCTTTCTTT. Its translation: CASSLDGGSNTEAFF. The whole variable domain, remainder taken from reference TRBV11-2 and TRBJ1-1, is EAGVAQSPRYKIIEKRQSVAFWCNPISGHATLYWYQQILGQGPKLLIQFQNNGVVDDSQLPKDRFSAERLKGVDSTLKIQPAKLEDSAVYLCASSLDGGSNTEAFFGQGTRLTVV.

The V call is TRBV18, the J call TRBJ1-2, with 9 bases identical to TRBD1. The CDR3 consists of 19 residues. V was pared by 3 bases and J by 6 bases, with 20 bases of the junction left unmatched. Per the germline V gene, CDR1 is KGHSH and CDR2 is LQKENI. The CDR3 nucleotides read TGTGCCAGCTCACCGCGGCTTCTTCATCCGGGACAGGGATGGAATGGCTACACCTTC. Protein: CASSPRLLHPGQGWNGYTF.

The V and J genes are TRBV19 and TRBJ1-2, with a possible D match to TRBD1 (5 bases). V was cut by 0 bases and J by 2 bases, with 7 bases left in between. Germline V lookup: CDR1 LNHDA, CDR2 SQIVND (reference sequence). The CDR3 length is 14 residues. The CDR3 nucleotides read TGTGCCAGTAGTATAGATGCAGGGAACTATGGCTACACCTTC. Translated, it gives CASSIDAGNYGYTF.

This rearrangement joins TRBV11-2 to TRBJ1-4, with 7 bases that match TRBD1. The length of the CDR3 is 14 residues. Unmatched junction bases numbered 8, after V lost 1 base and J lost 12 bases. The V gene's germline CDR1 is SGHAT and CDR2 FQNNGV. CDR3 sequence reads: CASSLGAGGTELFF. As DNA, the CDR3 is TGTGCCAGCAGCTTAGGGGCAGGGGGGACGGAACTGTTTTTT.

The J gene is TRBJ2-7, the V gene TRBV7-9, with TRBD1 matching 9 bases. CDR1 is SEHNR, CDR2 FQNEAQ, per germline (reference sequence). The V segment lost 4 bases and the J segment 5 bases; nucleotides outside the gene matches: 6. The CDR3 runs to 14 residues. The CDR3 region is CASSWDRASHEQYF. The CDR3 region has the DNA TGTGCCAGCAGCTGGGACAGGGCTAGCCACGAGCAGTACTTC.

The V gene is TRBV28, the J gene TRBJ2-7, with TRBD2 matching over 11 bases. The CDR3 length is 21 residues. CDR1 is MDHEN and CDR2 is SYDVKM in the germline V gene. Losses at the gene ends were 4 bases for V and 0 bases for J; bases not matched to a gene: 20. The CDR3 nucleotides are TGTGCCAGCAGTTCCGTTGGGACAGGCGGGACTAGCGGTAGGAGCTCCTACGAGCAGTACTTC. It specifies CASSSVGTGGTSGRSSYEQYF.

The V and J genes are TRBV5-4 and TRBJ1-2; 11 bases are shared with TRBD1. The V segment lost 6 bases and the J segment 4 bases; nucleotides outside the gene matches: 5. The CDR3 totals 14 residues. Germline V gene sequence: CDR1 SGHNT, CDR2 YYREEE (reference sequence). The CDR3 loop reads CASTGQGAVYGYTF. In DNA, the CDR3 is TGTGCCAGCACTGGACAGGGGGCGGTCTATGGCTACACCTTC.

The chain has TRBV7-8 and TRBJ2-3, with TRBD1 matching 7 bases. The CDR3 covers 16 residues. V was pared by 5 bases and J by 8 bases, with 16 bases of the junction left unmatched. Germline CDR1 and CDR2: SGHVS and FQNEAQ. CDR3 sequence reads: CASSITGTESFGTQYF. The CDR3 bases are TGTGCCAGCAGCATAACTGGGACAGAATCTTTTGGTACGCAGTATTTT.

At least ten counts were recorded for this clone. The chain combines TRBV19 with TRBJ2-2; 8 bases line up with TRBD1. The germline V gene encodes CDR1 LNHDA and CDR2 SQIVND (reference sequence). V lost 7 bases, J lost 0 bases, and 7 bases stayed unmatched. The CDR3 is 16 residues long. The CDR3 loop reads CASTNTQGANTGELFF. The CDR3 region has the DNA TGTGCCAGTACCAATACACAGGGGGCGAACACCGGGGAGCTGTTTTTT. Based on the CDR3 plus reference TRBV19 and TRBJ2-2, the full variable domain is DGGITQSPKYLFRKEGQNVTLSCEQNLNHDAMYWYRQDPGQGLRLIYYSQIVNDFQKGDIAEGYSVSREKKESFPLTVTSAQKNPTAFYLCASTNTQGANTGELFFGEGSRLTVL.

This clone has only a few counts. V and J are TRBV6-6 and TRBJ1-2, with TRBD1 identical over 7 bases. Trimming at V came to 6 bases and at J to 3 bases, leaving 1 base not matched to a gene. In germline, CDR1 is MNHNY, CDR2 SVGAGI (reference sequence). CDR3 length: 12 amino acids. CDR3 in amino acids: CASSTGDYGYTF. The CDR3 DNA sequence: TGTGCCAGCAGCACAGGGGACTATGGCTACACCTTC.

This chain joins TRBV27 and TRBJ2-7, with TRBD1 identical over 9 bases. The CDR3 contains 15 residues. Unmatched junction bases numbered 8, after V lost 3 bases and J lost 5 bases. Germline V lookup: CDR1 MNHEY, CDR2 SMNVEV (reference sequence). CDR3 in amino acids: CASSLLGTGTHEQYF. CDR3 bases: TGTGCCAGCAGTTTGTTGGGGACAGGGACCCACGAGCAGTACTTC.

The CDR3 nucleotides are TGCGCCAGCAGTGGGGACAGGGACTACGAGCAGTACTTC. It codes for CASSGDRDYEQYF. The V gene is TRBV5-1, the J gene TRBJ2-7; 9 bases align to TRBD1. The V gene's germline CDR1 is SGHRS and CDR2 YFSETQ. The CDR3 is 13 residues long. V shed 5 bases, J shed 3 bases, and the junction held 3 bases outside the gene matches.

The chain is built from TRBV7-6 and TRBJ1-3; the match to TRBD1 covers 7 bases. The CDR3 spans 16 residues. In germline, CDR1 is SGHVS, CDR2 FNYEAQ. V shed 5 bases, J shed 0 bases, and the junction held 7 bases outside the gene matches. The CDR3 loop is CASSPKTGSSGNTIYF. The CDR3 nucleotides are TGTGCCAGCAGCCCCAAGACAGGGAGCTCTGGAAACACCATATATTTT.

The V and J genes are TRBV27 and TRBJ1-2; D possibly corresponds to TRBD1 (5 bases). The CDR3 spans 14 residues. Germline V CDR1 and CDR2: MNHEY, SMNVEV (reference sequence). V lost 4 bases to trimming and J lost 4 bases, with 13 bases between them. The CDR3 is CASSSQGFGYGYTF. CDR3 DNA sequence: TGTGCCAGCAGTTCGCAGGGATTCGGCTATGGCTACACCTTC.

This sequence joins TRBV6-6 and TRBJ2-5, with TRBD2 matching over 7 bases. After removal of 6 bases from V and 2 bases from J, the junction contained 3 bases not matched to a gene. Germline values: CDR1 MNHNY, CDR2 SVGAGI (reference sequence). The length of the CDR3 is 13 residues. CDR3 in DNA: TGTGCCAGCAGCTCAGCGGGACAAGAGACCCAGTACTTC. It specifies CASSSAGQETQYF.

This clone has only a few counts. Here the CDR3 DNA reads TGTGCCAGCAGCTTAGCGCGTCCCGCCTCTGGAAACACCATATATTTT. Protein: CASSLARPASGNTIYF. The chain uses TRBV7-8 and TRBJ1-3; the D is unclear. The germline V and J ends were trimmed by 0 bases and 0 bases, with 9 bases remaining between them. The length of the CDR3 is 16 residues. The germline V gene has CDR1 SGHVS and CDR2 FQNEAQ.

This clone was counted a single time. The genes are TRBV27 and TRBJ1-1; D remains ambiguous. V was cut by 6 bases and J by 0 bases, with 11 bases left in between. The length of the CDR3 is 14 residues. In germline, CDR1 is MNHEY, CDR2 SMNVEV (reference sequence). Here the CDR3 DNA reads TGTGCCAGCAGCCGACCCGGGTTGAACACTGAAGCTTTCTTT. Encoded protein: CASSRPGLNTEAFF.

This clone has a single count. The V call is TRBV27, the J call TRBJ1-6; 11 bases match TRBD1. The CDR3 sequence is 16 residues long. CDR1 and CDR2 from the germline V gene are MNHEY and SMNVEV (reference sequence). Trimming removed 0 bases from V and 8 bases from J; junction bases left unmatched: 3. The CDR3 reads CASSLSGGQGDSPLHF. The CDR3 DNA reads TGTGCCAGCAGTTTATCGGGGGGACAGGGGGATTCACCCCTCCACTTT.

The CDR3 DNA sequence: TGTGCCAGCAGTGACGAGGTCTTCACAGATACGCAGTATTTT. Amino acid sequence: CASSDEVFTDTQYF. The chain links TRBV6-4 to TRBJ2-3; D is ambiguous. The CDR3 totals 14 residues. V was clipped by 2 bases and J by 2 bases, with 8 bases between them. CDR1 and CDR2 from the germline V gene are MRHNA and SNTAGT.

The chain has TRBV30 and TRBJ2-3; TRBD2 matches at 8 bases. The germline gives CDR1 GTSNPN, CDR2 SVGIG (reference sequence). The ends lost 4 bases at V and 6 bases at J; junction bases unmatched: 12. The CDR3 loop spans 15 amino acids. The CDR3 bases are TGTGCCTGGACCAACAAGCGGGGGCCCTGGGATACGCAGTATTTT. This translates into CAWTNKRGPWDTQYF.

V gene TRBV15 combines with J gene TRBJ1-1; TRBD1 is a possible D gene (5 bases). Trimming removed 3 bases from V and 4 bases from J, with 15 bases in between. Germline CDR1 is LNHNV and CDR2 is YYDKDF (reference sequence). The CDR3 is 15 amino acids. CDR3 amino acids: CATSRVRELGTEAFF. DNA for the CDR3: TGTGCCACCAGCAGGGTCAGGGAATTGGGCACTGAAGCTTTCTTT.

This clone was seen more than once but under ten times. CDR3 sequence: CASSLFGQGDYGYTF. The CDR3 DNA reads as TGTGCCAGCAGTTTATTTGGGCAGGGGGACTATGGCTACACCTTC. The chain recombines TRBV27 with TRBJ1-2; 7 bases agree with TRBD1. CDR3 size: 15 residues. Germline CDR1 MNHEY, CDR2 SMNVEV (reference sequence). V was pared by 1 base and J by 3 bases, with 5 bases of the junction left unmatched.